This T cell receptor beta chain appears in the sequencing data of a study of regulatory T cells in long-lasting Graves disease. Study background: For under 3 months, newly diagnosed Graves' patients had been taking antithyroid drugs.

Indicated time point: newly diagnosed GD, antithyroid drugs for less than 3 months. Isolated PBMC RNA provided the starting material for the TCR library. To make TCR beta libraries, researchers used iRepertoire HTBI primers and Arm-PCR of CDR3 regions. One entry per CDR3 protein, called by TCRdb with MiXCR from the multiplex PCR reads. Seen here are a few hundred thousand distinct CDR3 sequences, approximately 15% observed once, and the top ten hold less than 35%. This clonotype was found many times. Germline V gene data show CDR1 as SGHRS and CDR2 as YFSETQ. This CDR3 spans 15 amino acids. The J segment lost 7 bases and the V segment lost 4 bases, leaving 9 bases of the junction unmatched. These data were likewise used in another study, on T cells in Graves' hyperthyroidism and ophthalmopathy.

Material: peripheral blood mononuclear cells (PBMCs), obtained at new diagnosis, from a patient treated with antithyroid drugs. This receptor was obtained from a middle-aged man with Graves disease. The chain links TRBV5-1 to TRBJ2-1; TRBD1 aligns across 9 bases. The CDR3 spells CASSPRQGVRNEQFF. CDR3 bases: TGCGCCAGCAGCCCCAGACAGGGGGTGAGGAATGAGCAGTTCTTC.